Below, 32 T cell receptor beta chains from the same sample are listed, as sequenced in a study of blood T cell repertoires in COVID-19. The data were produced by immunoSEQ multiplex PCR, yet TCRdb's version contains in-frame clones alone and is incomplete. The table records 200,000 to 250,000 clones, 85% to 90% of them present only once. Sequences were obtained from PBMCs or T cells enriched from blood (not recorded which). These receptors were collected from a young man who had recovered from COVID-19.

The chain has TRBV25-1 and TRBJ1-4; no clear D. CDR1 MGHDK and CDR2 SYGVNS come from the germline V gene. CDR3 length: 15 amino acids. Trimming took 0 bases from V and 8 from J, leaving 13 bases between them. CDR3 region: CASSEYRGEGEKLFF. As DNA, the CDR3 is TGTGCCAGCAGTGAATATCGCGGGGAAGGAGAAAAACTGTTTTTT.

The rearrangement joins TRBV5-4 to TRBJ1-2; 9 nucleotides line up with TRBD1. This CDR3 comprises 13 residues. Trimming took 5 bases from V and 5 from J; bases not matched to a gene: 4. CDR1 and CDR2 from the germline V gene are SGHNT and YYREEE (reference sequence). The DNA of the CDR3 is TGTGCCAGCAGGGACAGGGGCGGGTATGGCTACACCTTC. It encodes CASRDRGGYGYTF.

This chain links TRBV28 with TRBJ1-5, with TRBD1 identical over 8 bases. Unmatched junction bases numbered 6, after V lost 4 bases and J lost 4 bases. CDR3 length: 15 residues. Germline values: CDR1 MDHEN, CDR2 SYDVKM. The CDR3 here is CASSSGGPGNQPQHF. The CDR3 coding sequence is TGTGCCAGCAGTTCAGGGGGCCCGGGGAATCAGCCCCAGCATTTT.

The chain combines TRBV4-3 with TRBJ2-1, with 7 bases aligning to TRBD1. With V trimmed by 1 base and J by 8 bases, 8 bases remained unmatched. CDR3 length equals 15 residues. Germline loops: CDR1 LGHNA, CDR2 YSLEER. The CDR3 reads CASSQGSDRAHEQFF. CDR3 bases: TGCGCCAGCAGCCAAGGAAGTGACAGGGCTCATGAGCAGTTCTTC.

The genes are TRBV19 and TRBJ1-1, with a tentative D call TRBD1 (5 bases). V lost 3 bases, J lost 1 base, and 9 bases lay in between. The CDR3 consists of 14 residues. Looked up from germline, CDR1 is LNHDA and CDR2 is SQIVND (reference sequence). The CDR3 is CASSIAQGNTEAFF. The CDR3 DNA sequence: TGTGCCAGTAGTATCGCCCAGGGGAACACTGAAGCTTTCTTT.

The chain combines TRBV7-6 with TRBJ2-1, with 7 bases aligning to TRBD2. Per germline, CDR1 SGHVS and CDR2 FNYEAQ. This CDR3 region has 20 residues. Trimming removed 2 bases from V and 3 bases from J; junction bases left unmatched: 19. The CDR3: CASSLKRGTLKSSFYNEQFF. The CDR3 DNA follows: TGTGCCAGCAGCTTAAAGCGGGGAACCTTAAAGAGTTCCTTCTACAATGAGCAGTTCTTC.

V and J are TRBV28 and TRBJ1-5; the match to TRBD1 covers 7 bases. Germline V gene sequence: CDR1 MDHEN, CDR2 SYDVKM. V shed 1 base, J shed 0 bases, and the junction held 15 bases outside the gene matches. This CDR3 region has 20 residues. The CDR3 nucleotides read TGTGCCAGCAGTTTATTTTTACAGGGGAGGAGTACCTATAGCAATCAGCCCCAGCATTTT. Protein: CASSLFLQGRSTYSNQPQHF. Full variable domain (outside the CDR3, taken from reference TRBV28 and TRBJ1-5): DVKVTQSSRYLVKRTGEKVFLECVQDMDHENMFWYRQDPGLGLRLIYFSYDVKMKEKGDIPEGYSVSREKKERFSLILESASTNQTSMYLCASSLFLQGRSTYSNQPQHFGDGTRLSIL.

The rearrangement links TRBV28 to TRBJ2-7; TRBD1 matches at 9 bases. Germline V gene lookup returns CDR1 MDHEN and CDR2 SYDVKM. The trim removed 7 bases at V and 4 bases at J, leaving 5 bases unmatched. This CDR3 is 13 amino acids long. CDR3 loop: CASTTGGAYEQYF. The CDR3 DNA reads TGTGCCAGCACCACAGGGGGCGCGTACGAGCAGTACTTC.

This clone was observed a single time. The V and J genes are TRBV2 and TRBJ2-2, with D possibly being TRBD1 (6 bases). The germline V gene encodes CDR1 SNHLY and CDR2 FYNNEI. CDR3 length: 16 amino acids. V lost 2 bases and J lost 1, with 11 bases in between. CDR3 in DNA: TGTGCCAGCAGTGAACAGGGGTTGGGGAACACCGGGGAGCTGTTTTTT. Its translation is CASSEQGLGNTGELFF.

The chain carries TRBV5-8 and TRBJ1-1; 9 bases are shared with TRBD1. This CDR3 is built from 15 residues. Germline V lookup: CDR1 SGHTS, CDR2 YDEGEE. The V and J ends lost 3 bases and 0 bases, in that order; junction bases with no gene match: 3. The CDR3 nucleotides are TGTGCCAGCAGCTCCCGGGACAGGGTGAACACTGAAGCTTTCTTT. It translates to CASSSRDRVNTEAFF. Together with reference TRBV5-8 and TRBJ1-1, the CDR3 gives the full variable domain: EAGVTQSPTHLIKTRGQQATLRCSPISGHTSVYWYQQALGLGLQFLLWYDEGEERNRGNFPPRFSGRQFPNYSSELNVNALELEDSALYLCASSSRDRVNTEAFFGQGTRLTVV.

The chain links TRBV2 to TRBJ2-1, with 8 bases aligning to TRBD2. Germline V CDR1 and CDR2: SNHLY, FYNNEI. With 11 bases clipped from V and 7 bases from J, the junction kept 10 bases outside the gene matches. This CDR3 has 13 amino acids. CDR3 loop: CAGREDPRNEQFF. The CDR3 bases are TGTGCCGGGCGGGAGGACCCGCGAAATGAGCAGTTCTTC.

V is TRBV11-2 and J is TRBJ2-7, with D possibly TRBD1 on 6 matching bases. Per the germline V gene, CDR1 is SGHAT and CDR2 is FQNNGV. V was cut by 4 bases and J by 4 bases, with 17 bases left in between. The CDR3 runs 15 residues. The DNA of the CDR3 is TGTGCCAGCAGCTCCCTACAGGGAACAGCATACGAGCAGTACTTC. Protein: CASSSLQGTAYEQYF. The entire variable domain, with the rest obtained from reference TRBV11-2 and TRBJ2-7, is as follows: EAGVAQSPRYKIIEKRQSVAFWCNPISGHATLYWYQQILGQGPKLLIQFQNNGVVDDSQLPKDRFSAERLKGVDSTLKIQPAKLEDSAVYLCASSSLQGTAYEQYFGPGTRLTVT.

The chain links TRBV19 to TRBJ2-2; TRBD2 matches at 9 bases. Germline assignment: CDR1 LNHDA and CDR2 SQIVND (reference sequence). The V gene end was trimmed by 3 bases and the J gene end by 1 base; junction bases not matched to a gene: 3. The CDR3 is made up of 16 amino acids. CDR3 residues: CASSISGSWNTGELFF. CDR3 nucleotides: TGTGCCAGTAGTATTAGCGGGAGTTGGAACACCGGGGAGCTGTTTTTT.

This clone was seen a few times. For the CDR3, the DNA is TGTGCCAGCAGCTCCCGGCTGCGGGAGGCTCGCTCCTACGAGCAGTACTTC. The encoded protein is CASSSRLREARSYEQYF. The gene calls are TRBV7-8 and TRBJ2-7; TRBD2 matches 8 bases. Germline trimming cut 4 bases from V and 0 bases from J; bases unmatched to any gene: 11. From germline, CDR1 is SGHVS and CDR2 FQNEAQ. The CDR3 sequence is 17 residues long. The full variable domain, its missing parts supplied by reference TRBV7-8 and TRBJ2-7, is GAGVSQSPRYKVAKRGQDVALRCDPISGHVSLFWYQQALGQGPEFLTYFQNEAQLDKSGLPSDRFFAERPEGSVSTLKIQRTQQEDSAVYLCASSSRLREARSYEQYFGPGTRLTVT.

The chain couples TRBV4-1 to TRBJ1-2, with TRBD1 identical over 9 bases. CDR3 length: 14 amino acids. V shed 3 bases and J 8 bases; nucleotides not matched to a gene: 7. Germline CDR1 reads MGHRA; CDR2 reads YSYEKL. The CDR3, as DNA: TGCGCCAGCAGCCACCCACAGGGGGCTAACGGCTACACCTTC. Protein: CASSHPQGANGYTF.

This chain joins TRBV27 and TRBJ2-4; 7 bases align to TRBD1. This CDR3 contains 17 residues. Germline trimming cut 6 bases from V and 0 bases from J; bases unmatched to any gene: 11. Per the germline V gene, CDR1 is MNHEY and CDR2 is SMNVEV (reference sequence). The CDR3 region has the DNA TGTGCCAGCAGCCCCAATAGGGGGCGAGTAGCCAAAAACATTCAGTACTTC. Protein sequence: CASSPNRGRVAKNIQYF.

The chain's CDR3 is CASSQVHNEKLFF. CDR3 DNA: TGCGCCAGCAGCCAAGTTCATAATGAAAAACTGTTTTTT. The chain joins TRBV4-1 to TRBJ1-4; D uncertain. CDR1 MGHRA and CDR2 YSYEKL come from the germline V gene. V was trimmed by 1 base and J by 4 bases, leaving 4 bases between them. This CDR3 spans 13 amino acids.

This chain joins TRBV15 and TRBJ2-7; 13 bases align to TRBD2. This CDR3 is built from 15 residues. Germline CDR1 and CDR2: LNHNV and YYDKDF (reference sequence). J gave up 2 bases and V 3 bases, and 1 base lay outside the gene matches. The chain's CDR3 is CATSRGTSGTYEQYF. The CDR3 DNA reads TGTGCCACCAGCAGGGGGACTAGCGGGACCTACGAGCAGTACTTC.

About this clone itself: At one boundary the junction diverges from the germline segment, which might be a read error. This chain joins TRBV7-2 and TRBJ2-2; 11 bases match TRBD2. The CDR3 extends over 16 amino acids. The germline V gene encodes CDR1 SGHTA and CDR2 FQGNSA. CDR3 in amino acids: CASRLGLAGNTGELFF. DNA of the CDR3: TGTGCCAGCAGATTAGGACTAGCGGGGAACACCGGGGAGCTGTTTTTT. The entire variable domain, with the rest obtained from reference TRBV7-2 and TRBJ2-2, is as follows: GAGVSQSPSNKVTEKGKDVELRCDPISGHTALYWYRQSLGQGLEFLIYFQGNSAPDKSGLPSDRFSAERTGGSVSTLTIQRTQQEDSAVYLCASRLGLAGNTGELFFGEGSRLTVL.

The J gene is TRBJ1-6, the V gene TRBV28; perhaps TRBD1 as D (5 bases). The CDR3 covers 18 residues. From germline, CDR1 is MDHEN and CDR2 SYDVKM. With 4 bases removed from V and 3 bases from J, the gap between germline ends came to 19 bases. The CDR3 nucleotides read TGTGCCAGCAGTTATCCCCGACAGACTAGGGACTATAATTCACCCCTCCACTTT. This gives the protein CASSYPRQTRDYNSPLHF.

V usage is TRBV12-3 or TRBV12-4 and J usage is TRBJ1-1; the D gene is possibly TRBD1 (5 bases). The CDR3 sequence is 11 residues long. V dropped 7 bases and J dropped 10 bases, with 13 bases sitting between them. The CDR3 bases are TGTGCCAGCATCTCAGGGAATAGAGCTTTCTTT. This encodes CASISGNRAFF.

This sequence joins TRBV7-9 and TRBJ2-1; D gene ambiguous. CDR3 length: 15 residues. V was trimmed by 1 base and J by 0 bases, leaving 7 bases between them. The germline V gene encodes CDR1 SEHNR and CDR2 FQNEAQ (reference sequence). Written as DNA, the CDR3 is TGTGCCAGCAGCTTAGAGACATTCTCCTACAATGAGCAGTTCTTC. Translated: CASSLETFSYNEQFF.

The chain combines TRBV6-5 with TRBJ1-1, with a weak D call TRBD1 (5 bases). V lost 5 bases to trimming and J lost 4 bases, with 14 bases between them. The germline gives CDR1 MNHEY, CDR2 SVGAGI. The CDR3 consists of 14 residues. This chain's CDR3 is CASSPTRGGTEAFF. The CDR3 region has the DNA TGTGCCAGCAGTCCGACTCGGGGGGGCACTGAAGCTTTCTTT.

This clone was picked up one time. The rearrangement joins TRBV30 to TRBJ2-5; TRBD2 agrees at 11 bases. V shed 2 bases and J 3 bases; nucleotides not matched to a gene: 5. The CDR3 covers 15 residues. From germline, CDR1 is GTSNPN and CDR2 SVGIG (reference sequence). The CDR3 region is CAWSTTSGAKETQYF. The DNA of the CDR3 is TGTGCCTGGAGTACGACTAGCGGGGCTAAAGAGACCCAGTACTTC. Full variable domain (missing parts from reference TRBV30 and TRBJ2-5): SQTIHQWPATLVQPVGSPLSLECTVEGTSNPNLYWYRQAAGRGLQLLFYSVGIGQISSEVPQNLSASRPQDRQFILSSKKLLLSDSGFYLCAWSTTSGAKETQYFGPGTRLLVL.

The chain employs TRBV27 and TRBJ1-1, with unresolved D. The CDR3 sequence is 13 residues long. V was trimmed by 5 bases and J by 0 bases, leaving 7 bases between them. CDR1 and CDR2 (germline): MNHEY, SMNVEV (reference sequence). CDR3 DNA: TGTGCCAGCAGTCTTACAGTGAACACTGAAGCTTTCTTT. Translating gives CASSLTVNTEAFF.

The rearrangement uses TRBV13 and TRBJ2-3; TRBD2 matches at 8 bases. The germline V gene has CDR1 PRHDT and CDR2 FYEKMQ (reference sequence). Trimming removed 7 bases from V and 2 bases from J; junction bases left unmatched: 8. This CDR3 is built from 15 residues. The CDR3 DNA sequence: TGTGCCAGCATCCTTAGCGGGGCGAACACAGATACGCAGTATTTT. Its translation is CASILSGANTDTQYF.

V is TRBV7-7 and J is TRBJ2-2; 10 bases align to TRBD2. The CDR3 is made up of 13 amino acids. The trim removed 4 bases at V and 7 bases at J, leaving 0 bases unmatched. Germline CDR1 reads SSHAT; CDR2 reads FNYEAQ (reference sequence). Here the CDR3 DNA reads TGTGCCAGCAGCTCTAGCGGGGGCGGGGAGCTGTTTTTT. Its translation: CASSSSGGGELFF.

The DNA of the CDR3 is TGTGCCAGCAGTGGTGCGGGGGTTAGAACTAATGAAAAACTGTTTTTT. As protein: CASSGAGVRTNEKLFF. This chain links TRBV6-1 with TRBJ1-4, with a weak D call TRBD1 (5 bases). CDR3 size: 16 residues. The V gene lost 4 bases and the J gene lost 1 base, with 13 bases spanning the gap. Germline CDR1 reads MNHNS; CDR2 reads SASEGT.

V gene TRBV7-9 combines with J gene TRBJ1-1; no reliable D call. The CDR3 spans 14 residues. Germline CDR1 reads SEHNR; CDR2 reads FQNEAQ (reference sequence). Trimming shortened V by 2 bases and J by 0 bases, and 7 bases separated the two germline ends. The CDR3 sequence: CASSLSGLNTEAFF. As DNA, the CDR3 is TGTGCCAGCAGCTTATCGGGGTTGAACACTGAAGCTTTCTTT.

This clone was counted only a few times. The chain is built from TRBV13 and TRBJ1-2, with a weak D call TRBD1 (6 bases). V shed 4 bases and J shed 4 bases, with 7 bases lying between them. The V gene's germline CDR1 is PRHDT and CDR2 FYEKMQ (reference sequence). CDR3 length equals 12 residues. The CDR3 DNA reads as TGTGCCAGCAGCTCAGGGGCCTATGGCTACACCTTC. Residues: CASSSGAYGYTF.

The chain links TRBV4-1 to TRBJ1-3; TRBD1 might be the D (5 bases). V lost 3 bases, J lost 0 bases, and 9 bases lay in between. This CDR3 spans 15 amino acids. Germline assignment: CDR1 MGHRA and CDR2 YSYEKL. The CDR3 nucleotides read TGCGCCAGCAGCCAGTTGACAGTCTCTGGAAACACCATATATTTT. Its protein is CASSQLTVSGNTIYF.

The chain links TRBV18 to TRBJ1-5; D unresolved. The CDR3 is 16 residues long. V was shortened by 0 bases and J by 1 base, with 10 bases between the two germline ends. Germline CDR1 reads KGHSH; CDR2 reads LQKENI. The DNA for the CDR3 is TGTGCCAGCTCACCACCTGGTTCGGGGAGCAATCAGCCCCAGCATTTT. Encoded protein: CASSPPGSGSNQPQHF.